The following is a T cell receptor (beta chain) sequence with its context. Its target is unknown. Time point denoted: week 35, safety follow-up. A single vaccine dose contained 300 ug of mutant IDH1 20-mer peptide, and topical imiquimod was used with it. V was trimmed by 4 bases and J by 1 base, leaving 11 bases between them. In germline, CDR1 is LGHNA, CDR2 YNFKEQ. This CDR3 has 15 residues. The assay was immunoSEQ multiplex PCR, and TCRdb's table has in-frame clones only and misses some. The table records 60,000 or so clones, roughly 80% of them present only once. These data are taken from a study of a mutant IDH1 vaccine in newly diagnosed glioma. The overall study: Vaccine dosing followed radiotherapy by 4-6 weeks, or accompanied temozolomide cycles. Whole-study findings and limits: Pseudoprogression looked unconnected to shifts in top peripheral T cell clonotypes. Vaccination induced immune responses in about 93% of patients.

The receptor was derived from a man under 40 with glioma. The V gene is TRBV4-2, the J gene TRBJ2-1; no clear D. Here the sequenced sample was PBMCs, taken from a glioma patient whose treatment included an IDH1 peptide vaccine. In DNA form, the CDR3 reads TGTGCCAGCAGCCCTGAGAGGAGATCCTACAATGAGCAGTTCTTC. Translation: CASSPERRSYNEQFF.